What follows is one T cell receptor beta chain and its context. As processed by the authors: Amplified reference gene primers provided the basis for estimating nucleated cell counts. Assay used: immunoSEQ multiplex PCR; TCRdb lists only in-frame clones, some missing. V and J calls plus clone size are reproduced from that table; the DNA served to infer D and trimming. The table lists about 50,000 clones, over 90% of them singletons. The data stem from a study of blood T cell repertoires in COVID-19. Study-wide context: In each case, the material was cDNA or gDNA derived from T cells, B-cell-depleted T cells, or PBMCs.

V shed 9 bases and J 5 bases; nucleotides not matched to a gene: 8. In germline, CDR1 is KGHDR, CDR2 SFDVKD. The CDR3 has 14 amino acids. This clonotype was obtained from a woman of 80 years or more with acute or convalescent COVID-19. The chain couples TRBV24-1 to TRBJ2-3; 9 positions agree with TRBD1. Sample: peripheral blood. The CDR3 bases are TGTGCCACCGAGGAGACAGGGGGAAAAGATACGCAGTATTTT. Its protein is CATEETGGKDTQYF.